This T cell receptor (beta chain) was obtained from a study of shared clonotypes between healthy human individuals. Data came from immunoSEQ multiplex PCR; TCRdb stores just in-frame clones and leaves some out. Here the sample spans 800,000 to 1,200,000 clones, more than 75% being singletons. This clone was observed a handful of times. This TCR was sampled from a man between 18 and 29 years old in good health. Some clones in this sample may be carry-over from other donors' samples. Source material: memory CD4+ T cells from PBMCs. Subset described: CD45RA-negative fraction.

The DNA of the CDR3 is TGCGCCAGCAGCCCCGGGGGGCGGGCGGACACTGAAGCTTTCTTT. Amino acid sequence: CASSPGGRADTEAFF. The chain uses TRBV5-1 and TRBJ1-1; TRBD1 might be the D (6 bases). The V gene lost 4 bases and the J gene lost 3 bases, with 16 bases spanning the gap. In germline, CDR1 is SGHRS, CDR2 YFSETQ. The CDR3 covers 15 residues.